Listed below are T cell receptor beta chains from one sample, sequenced in a study of blood T cell repertoires in COVID-19. Using immunoSEQ multiplex PCR, the repertoire was profiled, and TCRdb retains in-frame clones only, with some absent. Among some 80,000 clones listed, roughly 85% were seen once. Sequenced sample: peripheral blood. The origin of the receptors is a woman at least 80 years old with active or convalescent COVID-19. The CDR3 runs from the conserved cysteine through the conserved F or W. A D gene is named only where the DNA matches it firmly. The size field is filled for only some rows; it gives once, few, many or a size class.

>TRBJ2-3|TRBD2|once|TRBV5-4
TGTGCCAGCAGCGATTTAGCGGGGGGGCAAAAAGATACGCAGTATTTT
CASSDLAGGQKDTQYF
>TRBJ1-5|.|.|TRBV3-1/TRBV3-2
TGTGCCAGCAGCCTACATGGAGATCAGCCCCAGCATTTT
CASSLHGDQPQHF
>TRBJ1-4|TRBD1|.|TRBV7-8
TGTGCCAGCAGCCCCCGGACAGGGTGGGGTGAAAAACTGTTTTTT
CASSPRTGWGEKLFF
>TRBJ1-3|.|.|TRBV5-1
TGCGCCAGCAGCTTGGACCCGAGCTCTGGAAACACCATATATTTT
CASSLDPSSGNTIYF
>TRBJ1-6|.|.|TRBV29-1
TGCAGCGTCCGTACCCGGGAGGGGGACGGTTCACCCCTCCACTTT
CSVRTREGDGSPLHF
>TRBJ2-7|.|.|TRBV9
TGTGCCAGCAGCGTAGGTATCCGGGTTGGTGAGCAGTACTTC
CASSVGIRVGEQYF
>TRBJ2-5|TRBD2|.|TRBV9
TGTGCCAGCAGCGTGGTAGCGGGGGGGCCGGGAGAGACCCAGTACTTC
CASSVVAGGPGETQYF
>TRBJ1-3|TRBD1|once|TRBV10-2
TGCGCCAGCAGGGAGGACAGGCTCTCTGGAAACACCATATATTTT
CASREDRLSGNTIYF
>TRBJ2-2|.|.|TRBV7-2
TGTGCCAGCAGCTTAAGGGGCCCGAACACCGGGGAGCTGTTTTTT
CASSLRGPNTGELFF
>TRBJ1-2|.|.|TRBV6-1
TGTGCCAGCACTGAGAGCGGAGGCCGCGCGTCCTCTAGCAACTATGGCTACACCTTC
CASTESGGRASSSNYGYTF
>TRBJ2-7|TRBD1|.|TRBV19
TGTGCCAGTAGTCCAGGGACAGGCGAGCAGTACTTC
CASSPGTGEQYF